The clone carrying this T cell receptor beta chain appeared a few times. The antigen is not known. This sample was included in a study of cytomegalovirus exposure and HLA in healthy donors. The wider study: The use of the same platform for the 120 or so validation repertoires and the roughly 630 first-cohort repertoires was reported by a later analysis.

The method was immunoSEQ multiplex PCR; TCRdb's version includes in-frame clones alone and lacks a portion of them. The table lists 150,000 to 200,000 clones, about 83% of them singletons. Study findings and constraints: The authors confirmed in vitro that a few CMV-associated chains were specific for CMV antigens.

The CDR3 length is 15 residues. Trimming cost V 6 bases and J 4 bases; bases outside gene matches: 8. CDR1 MNHNY and CDR2 SVGAGI come from the germline V gene (reference sequence). The chain uses TRBV6-6 and TRBJ1-2; 10 nucleotides line up with TRBD1. The TCR originated in a woman aged 25 to 45 in good health and CMV-seronegative. The sequenced material came from PBMCs. CDR3 loop: CASSPSTGGLYGYTF. In nucleotides, the CDR3 is TGTGCCAGCAGCCCCTCGACAGGGGGCCTCTATGGCTACACCTTC.